The TCR beta chain under discussion was sequenced for a study of blood T cell repertoires in COVID-19. As for the study in general: Spain, Italy and the United States supplied samples that represented acute and convalescent COVID-19. Sources were T cells, B-cell-depleted T cells, or PBMCs; the material itself was cDNA or gDNA.

Some clones are missing from TCRdb's copy, which holds only in-frame ones; the method was immunoSEQ multiplex PCR. The sample yields roughly 260,000 clones, around nine tenths seen once. Trimming removed 2 bases from V and 6 bases from J, with 19 bases in between. CDR1 and CDR2 from the germline V gene are MDHEN and SYDVKM. The CDR3 runs to 17 residues. Participants' reported clinical history set cohort assignment. The chain couples TRBV28 to TRBJ2-2; possibly TRBD1 for D (5 bases). The receptor was derived from a woman between 18 and 29 years old who had recovered from COVID-19. Specimen: PBMCs or T cells enriched from blood (not recorded which). CDR3 sequence (DNA): TGTGCCAGCAGTTTAAGGGGTGGGGTAAGGGTCGCCGGGGAGCTGTTTTTT. Its translation is CASSLRGGVRVAGELFF.